This T cell receptor beta chain was profiled in a study of identical twins. General study results and limits: Among beta out-of-frame sequences, excess sharing between twins appeared weaker. With abundant cord blood beta clonotypes, insertions were fewer; memory repertoires showed no such pattern.

The authors used template switching to add a universal primer site and gave cDNA unique molecular identifiers. TCRdb re-called the 5' RACE reads through MiXCR, storing one row per CDR3 protein. Of 1.5 million or so distinct CDR3 sequences listed, 25% to 35% are singletons. This clonotype was seen ten or more times. The antigen is undetermined. The CDR3 totals 12 residues. Germline V CDR1 and CDR2: DFQATT, SNEGSKA (reference sequence). With 2 bases removed from V and 2 bases from J, the gap between germline ends came to 7 bases. Sequenced sample: cord blood. This TCR derives from a newborn girl in good health. The gene calls are TRBV20-1 and TRBJ2-7, with D unresolved. The CDR3 DNA follows: TGCAGTGCTAGAAGGCAGGCCTACGAGCAGTACTTC. Its protein product is CSARRQAYEQYF.